These T cell receptor beta chains were read from a single sample in a study of blood T cell repertoires in COVID-19. Clones were sequenced by immunoSEQ multiplex PCR, and TCRdb holds only the in-frame ones, with some missing. The sample holds some 150,000 clones, approximately 87% seen once. The sample was peripheral blood. The receptors originated from a man younger than 35 with active or convalescent COVID-19. Both conserved end residues are part of each CDR3. Fields, in order: J gene, V gene, clone size, D gene, CDR3 DNA, CDR3 protein. A D gene is named only where the DNA matches it firmly. Clone size appears in some rows only: once, few, many, or a class for an expanded clone.

>TRBJ1-6|TRBV28|-|-
TGTGCCAGCATCCGGACAGTCTATAATTCACCCCTCCACTTT
CASIRTVYNSPLHF
>TRBJ1-6|TRBV2|-|-
TGTGCCAGCAGTCCCTCAGGGGCCTATAATTCACCCCTCCACTTT
CASSPSGAYNSPLHF
>TRBJ2-1|TRBV3-1/TRBV3-2|-|TRBD2
TGTGCCAGCAGCCAAGGACTAGCGGGAGGACCCTACAATGAGCAGTTCTTC
CASSQGLAGGPYNEQFF
>TRBJ2-2|TRBV29-1|-|TRBD1
TGCAGCGTGACGGGACAGACGAACACCGGGGAGCTGTTTTTT
CSVTGQTNTGELFF
>TRBJ1-4|TRBV10-3|-|TRBD1
TGTGCCACGGGACAGGGAGGTAGTTCGGACGAAAAACTGTTTTTT
CATGQGGSSDEKLFF
>TRBJ2-5|TRBV29-1|-|-
TGCAGCCTCGGGAGCGGAGAGACCCAGTACTTC
CSLGSGETQYF
>TRBJ1-1|TRBV2|-|-
TGTGCCAGCAGAGTAGGGGTGAACACTGAAGCTTTCTTT
CASRVGVNTEAFF
>TRBJ2-2|TRBV7-8|-|TRBD1
TGTGCCAGCAGCTTAACCGGGACAGATCCCGGGGAGCTGTTTTTT
CASSLTGTDPGELFF
>TRBJ2-3|TRBV6-4|-|TRBD2
TGTGCCAGGGAATCTAGCGGGGGGGCGAGCACAGATACGCAGTATTTT
CARESSGGASTDTQYF
>TRBJ1-1|TRBV27|-|TRBD1
TGTGCCAGCACCACGGGACAGATAGACACTGAAGCTTTCTTT
CASTTGQIDTEAFF
>TRBJ1-2|TRBV6-6|-|-
TGTGCCAGCAGCCGGGAAAGGGAGGCGGTTGACTATGGCTACACCTTC
CASSREREAVDYGYTF
>TRBJ2-2|TRBV24-1|-|-
TGTGCCACCAGTGGGTACATTAACACCGGGGAGCTGTTTTTT
CATSGYINTGELFF
>TRBJ1-2|TRBV20-1|-|-
TGCAGTGCTAGTGGCAGGGAGGGAAATGGCTACACCTTC
CSASGREGNGYTF
>TRBJ2-5|TRBV30|-|-
TGTGCCTGGAGTCTCGGGGAGACCCAGTACTTC
CAWSLGETQYF
>TRBJ2-4|TRBV5-1|-|TRBD1
TGCGCCAGCAGCTCACAGGGGGAAAGAAACATTCAGTACTTC
CASSSQGERNIQYF
>TRBJ1-5|TRBV15|once|-
TGTGCCACCAGCAGAGATCGGTCGGATCAGCCCCAGCATTTT
CATSRDRSDQPQHF
>TRBJ1-1|TRBV25-1|-|TRBD1
TGTGCCAGCACGATAGACAGGGAAACTGAAGCTTTCTTT
CASTIDRETEAFF
>TRBJ2-2|TRBV7-9|-|TRBD2
TGTGCCAGCAGCACGAGCGGGGCGAACACCGGGGAGCTGTTTTTT
CASSTSGANTGELFF
>TRBJ2-1|TRBV13|-|TRBD2
TGTGCCAGCAGCAACCTAGCGGGCTCCTACAATGAGCAGTTCTTC
CASSNLAGSYNEQFF
>TRBJ2-1|TRBV19|-|TRBD1
TGTGCCAGTAGTAGCGCCGGGACAGGCTTCTTTTTCTTC
CASSSAGTGFFFF
>TRBJ1-1|TRBV25-1|-|-
TGTGCCAGCAGGGCAACAGGGAACCAAAATGAAGCTTTCTTT
CASRATGNQNEAFF
>TRBJ2-3|TRBV29-1|-|-
TGCAGCGGAACGGGGAATACGCAGTATTTT
CSGTGNTQYF
>TRBJ1-2|TRBV11-2|-|TRBD1
TGTGCCAGCAGCTCCCTCTCGGACAGGCGTGGCTACACCTTC
CASSSLSDRRGYTF
>TRBJ1-3|TRBV29-1|-|-
TGCAGCGTTGAGGAGAGCTCTGGAAACACCATATATTTT
CSVEESSGNTIYF
>TRBJ2-3|TRBV27|-|TRBD2
TGTGCCAGCAGTCCAAGGGTGCGGGGGGACACAGATACGCAGTATTTT
CASSPRVRGDTDTQYF
>TRBJ1-3|TRBV18|-|-
TGTGCCAGCTCACCGAGGCGGAACTCTGGAAACACCATATATTTT
CASSPRRNSGNTIYF
>TRBJ1-3|TRBV5-6|-|-
TGTGCCAGCAGCTTGGTACAGGGTACTGGAAACACCATATATTTT
CASSLVQGTGNTIYF
>TRBJ1-2|TRBV6-5|-|-
TGTGCCAGCGCCTCCTGGGACATATTCCGTGGCTACACCTTC
CASASWDIFRGYTF
>TRBJ2-1|TRBV7-3|-|TRBD1
TGTGCCAGCAGCCCAACAGGGGGCTATAATGAGCAGTTCTTC
CASSPTGGYNEQFF
>TRBJ1-4|TRBV3-1/TRBV3-2|few|-
TGTGCCAGCAGCCAAGATCTAACGTCGGATGAAAAACTGTTTTTT
CASSQDLTSDEKLFF
>TRBJ1-5|TRBV3-1/TRBV3-2|-|TRBD1
TGTGCCAGCAGCCAGACAGGGAATCAGCCCCAGCATTTT
CASSQTGNQPQHF
>TRBJ1-2|TRBV7-3|-|-
TGTGCCAGCAGCGCTACCGGGACCTACGACAGGGGCTACACCTTC
CASSATGTYDRGYTF
>TRBJ2-2|TRBV19|-|-
TGTGCCAGTAGTGTCGAGGGTCCCGGGGAGCTGTTTTTT
CASSVEGPGELFF
>TRBJ1-2|TRBV19|-|-
TGTGCCAGTAGTATGCCCGGCAGGCTCGCTGACTATGGCTACACCTTC
CASSMPGRLADYGYTF
>TRBJ2-1|TRBV6-5|-|TRBD1
TGTGCCAGCAGGCCGACAGGGTCTTCCTACAATGAGCAGTTCTTC
CASRPTGSSYNEQFF
>TRBJ2-5|TRBV28|-|TRBD2
TGTGCCAGCAGGGGGAGGGTTGAGACCCAGTACTTC
CASRGRVETQYF
>TRBJ2-3|TRBV27|-|-
TGTGCCAGCAGTTCGGCGGGGATCACAGATACGCAGTATTTT
CASSSAGITDTQYF
>TRBJ2-2|TRBV6-4|-|-
TGTGCCAGCAGTGACATCGACAGGAACACCGGGGAGCTGTTTTTT
CASSDIDRNTGELFF
>TRBJ2-2|TRBV24-1|-|TRBD1
TGTGCCACCAGTGACCCAAAGACAGGGCTGGACACCGGGGAGCTGTTTTTT
CATSDPKTGLDTGELFF
>TRBJ1-4|TRBV28|-|-
TGTGCCAGCAGTTTCGGGATTACAACTAATGAAAAACTGTTTTTT
CASSFGITTNEKLFF
>TRBJ2-2|TRBV19|few|-
TGTGCCAGTGCCGGGACAAAAAACACCGGGGAGCTGTTTTTT
CASAGTKNTGELFF
>TRBJ2-4|TRBV7-8|-|-
TGTGCCAGCAGCCGAGGTTGGGAGGGGGTTGAGTACTTC
CASSRGWEGVEYF
>TRBJ2-6|TRBV11-2|-|-
TGTGCCAGCAAACCAGGGCGGACTGGGGCCAACGTCCTGACTTTC
CASKPGRTGANVLTF
>TRBJ2-3|TRBV19|-|TRBD2
TGTGCCAGTAGTAATCCCACTAGCGGCACAGATACGCAGTATTTT
CASSNPTSGTDTQYF
>TRBJ1-2|TRBV4-1|-|TRBD1
TGCGCCAGCAGCCAACCGAAAATCAAGACAGGGGGCCCTACTAACTATGGCTACACCTTC
CASSQPKIKTGGPTNYGYTF
>TRBJ2-2|TRBV6-4|-|-
TGTGCCAGCAGTGACCGGTATCAGGGTGTCACCGGGGAGCTGTTTTTT
CASSDRYQGVTGELFF
>TRBJ1-2|TRBV24-1|-|-
TGTGCCACCAGTGATTTTAGCTATGGCTACACCTTC
CATSDFSYGYTF
>TRBJ1-1|TRBV7-9|-|-
TGTGCCAGCAGCGCCGCGGGGACCACTGAAGCTTTCTTT
CASSAAGTTEAFF
>TRBJ1-2|TRBV10-3|-|TRBD1
TGTGCCATCAGTGAGTCAGAAGGACAGGGGGTAGGAGGCTACACCTTC
CAISESEGQGVGGYTF
>TRBJ2-2|TRBV7-7|-|TRBD1
TGTGCTAGCAGCTTAAACTTGGACAGGGGGCGAACCGGGGAGCTGTTTTTT
CASSLNLDRGRTGELFF